These T cell receptor beta chains were read from a single sample in a study of blood T cell repertoires in COVID-19. Here immunoSEQ multiplex PCR was the method, and the copy in TCRdb shows in-frame clones only, minus some. The table lists roughly 350,000 clones, 85% of them singletons. The source material was peripheral blood. Receptors originate from a woman younger than 30 with acute or convalescent COVID-19. Each CDR3 is given with its conserved first and last residue. The D gene is left open where the match is weak. Some rows have no size entry. The others give once, few or many, or a class for an expanded clone.

NA	NA	TRBV24-1	TRBJ1-2	CATSGRARGYTF	TGTGCCACCAGTGGGAGGGCGCGGGGCTACACCTTC
NA	TRBD2	TRBV2	TRBJ2-7	CASGPSGPSSYEQYF	TGTGCCAGCGGACCTAGCGGACCGAGCTCCTACGAGCAGTACTTC
NA	NA	TRBV5-6	TRBJ1-2	CASSLAAANYGYTF	TGTGCCAGCAGCTTGGCGGCGGCTAACTATGGCTACACCTTC
NA	TRBD2	TRBV3-1/TRBV3-2	TRBJ2-5	CASSRWTSGTKETQYF	TGTGCCAGCAGCCGGTGGACTAGCGGGACAAAAGAGACCCAGTACTTC
NA	TRBD1	TRBV28	TRBJ1-3	CASSTTGGAGNTIYF	TGTGCCAGCAGTACGACAGGGGGCGCGGGAAACACCATATATTTT
NA	NA	TRBV7-9	TRBJ1-1	CASSSGQLNTEAFF	TGTGCCAGCAGCTCAGGACAGTTGAACACTGAAGCTTTCTTT
NA	TRBD1	TRBV18	TRBJ1-4	CASSPGQDEKLFF	TGTGCCAGCTCACCTGGACAGGATGAAAAACTGTTTTTT
NA	TRBD2	TRBV5-1	TRBJ2-3	CASKTSGATSTDTQYF	TGCGCCAGCAAGACTAGCGGGGCCACTAGCACAGATACGCAGTATTTT
NA	NA	TRBV28	TRBJ2-4	CASSLTRSATIQYF	TGTGCCAGCAGTTTAACGAGGAGTGCGACCATTCAGTACTTC
NA	TRBD1	TRBV5-6	TRBJ1-4	CASSLWGQRQLVILFF	TGTGCCAGCAGCTTGTGGGGACAGCGTCAGCTAGTTATTCTGTTTTTT
few	TRBD1	TRBV6-6	TRBJ1-2	CASSYTSGGAGYTF	TGTGCCAGCAGTTACACCTCAGGGGGCGCAGGCTACACCTTC
NA	NA	TRBV6-5	TRBJ1-5	CASSSRSDNQPQHF	TGTGCCAGCAGTTCCAGATCTGACAATCAGCCCCAGCATTTT
few	NA	TRBV7-9	TRBJ1-1	CASTTSRGGGSMNTEAFF	TGTGCCAGCACGACTAGCCGGGGGGGAGGAAGTATGAACACTGAAGCTTTCTTT
NA	TRBD1	TRBV5-1	TRBJ2-3	CASSTDRADTQYF	TGCGCCAGCAGCACGGACAGGGCAGATACGCAGTATTTT
NA	NA	TRBV5-1	TRBJ2-2	CASSLSDREGTGELFF	TGCGCCAGCAGCTTGTCGGACAGGGAGGGGACCGGGGAGCTGTTTTTT
NA	NA	TRBV5-1	TRBJ2-7	CASSLGTRNYEQYF	TGCGCCAGCAGCTTGGGAACCAGGAACTACGAGCAGTACTTC
NA	TRBD1	TRBV5-5	TRBJ2-2	CASSFQPHLTGSTGELFF	TGTGCCAGCAGCTTCCAACCTCATTTGACAGGGTCCACCGGGGAGCTGTTTTTT
NA	NA	TRBV10-1	TRBJ2-2	CASRRGRDYTGELFF	TGCGCCAGCAGGAGGGGGAGAGATTACACCGGGGAGCTGTTTTTT
NA	NA	TRBV20-1	TRBJ1-1	CSAPSPEAFF	TGCAGTGCTCCCTCCCCTGAAGCTTTCTTT
NA	TRBD1	TRBV4-1	TRBJ2-7	CASSQDPQGGYEQYF	TGCGCCAGCAGCCAAGATCCACAGGGGGGCTACGAGCAGTACTTC
NA	NA	TRBV5-1	TRBJ2-1	CASSSTGTNNEQFF	TGCGCCAGCAGCTCAACGGGGACAAACAATGAGCAGTTCTTC
NA	NA	TRBV15	TRBJ2-5	CATSRGTGVSETQYF	TGTGCCACCAGCAGAGGAACGGGGGTCTCGGAGACCCAGTACTTC
NA	NA	TRBV21-1	TRBJ1-2	CASSPDRARGYTF	TGTGCCAGTAGCCCTGACAGGGCTAGGGGCTACACCTTC
NA	NA	TRBV12-3/TRBV12-4	TRBJ1-4	CASRKQGWEKLFF	TGTGCCAGCCGAAAACAGGGTTGGGAAAAACTGTTTTTT
NA	NA	TRBV5-1	TRBJ1-1	CASSVTEGRTRTEAFF	TGCGCCAGCAGCGTGACGGAGGGACGAACTAGGACTGAAGCTTTCTTT
NA	TRBD1	TRBV2	TRBJ1-1	CASRGAADRDGTEAFF	TGTGCCAGCAGAGGAGCCGCGGACAGGGATGGGACTGAAGCTTTCTTT
once	NA	TRBV4-1	TRBJ1-2	CASSQEQDSRGYTF	TGCGCCAGCAGCCAAGAACAGGATTCGAGAGGCTACACCTTC
NA	TRBD1	TRBV10-2	TRBJ2-3	CASRDRDTDTQYF	TGCGCCAGCAGGGACAGGGACACAGATACGCAGTATTTT
NA	NA	TRBV7-9	TRBJ1-1	CASTDPGFDTEAFF	TGTGCCAGCACCGACCCGGGATTTGACACTGAAGCTTTCTTT
NA	NA	TRBV28	TRBJ2-3	CASSLIPQEGGSDTQYF	TGTGCCAGCAGTTTAATCCCCCAGGAGGGGGGGTCAGATACGCAGTATTTT
NA	NA	TRBV27	TRBJ2-7	CASSAFRGYEQYF	TGTGCCAGCAGTGCCTTCAGGGGTTACGAGCAGTACTTC
NA	NA	TRBV29-1	TRBJ1-4	CSVEDPTGGADREKLFF	TGCAGCGTTGAAGACCCCACCGGGGGGGCAGACCGAGAAAAACTGTTTTTT
NA	NA	TRBV12-5	TRBJ1-4	CASGSPTQGTNEKLFF	TGTGCTAGTGGTTCGCCCACTCAGGGGACTAATGAAAAACTGTTTTTT
NA	TRBD2	TRBV11-2	TRBJ2-1	CASSITAGDNEQFF	TGTGCCAGCAGCATTACAGCGGGGGACAATGAGCAGTTCTTC
NA	NA	TRBV29-1	TRBJ1-2	CSAGQTGTF	TGCAGCGCCGGACAGACAGGCACCTTC
few	TRBD1	TRBV6-2/TRBV6-3	TRBJ2-7	CASSPSIGTGGRYSYEQYF	TGTGCCAGCAGCCCTAGTATTGGGACAGGGGGGAGGTACTCGTACGAGCAGTACTTC
NA	NA	TRBV27	TRBJ2-7	CASRPSGDYEQYF	TGTGCCAGCAGACCAAGCGGAGACTACGAGCAGTACTTC
once	TRBD1	TRBV7-3	TRBJ1-1	CASSLYARGTVVNTEAFF	TGTGCCAGCAGCTTATACGCCCGGGGGACAGTGGTGAACACTGAAGCTTTCTTT
NA	NA	TRBV28	TRBJ1-1	CASSLEVLNTEAFF	TGTGCCAGCAGTTTAGAGGTATTGAACACTGAAGCTTTCTTT
NA	TRBD1	TRBV5-1	TRBJ2-3	CASSLPGTGAADTQYF	TGCGCCAGCAGCTTGCCCGGGACAGGGGCGGCAGATACGCAGTATTTT
NA	TRBD1	TRBV23-1	TRBJ1-6	CASSQKGQMGPNSPLHF	TGCGCCAGCAGTCAAAAGGGACAGATGGGGCCAAATTCACCCCTCCACTTT
NA	TRBD1	TRBV28	TRBJ2-7	CASSRTGRSYEQYF	TGTGCCAGCAGTCGGACAGGGAGATCCTACGAGCAGTACTTC
NA	TRBD2	TRBV7-3	TRBJ2-5	CASSLAGTSGRETQYF	TGTGCCAGCAGCTTGGCGGGGACTAGCGGGAGGGAGACCCAGTACTTC
NA	NA	TRBV2	TRBJ1-4	CASKDEGQNEKLFF	TGTGCCAGTAAAGATGAGGGTCAGAATGAAAAACTGTTTTTT
NA	NA	TRBV6-5	TRBJ2-1	CASSYSRDTEFF	TGTGCCAGCAGTTACAGCCGGGATACGGAGTTCTTC
NA	NA	TRBV19	TRBJ1-5	CASSIDRGRQPQHF	TGTGCCAGTAGTATAGACAGGGGAAGGCAGCCCCAGCATTTT
NA	TRBD1	TRBV5-1	TRBJ1-4	CASSLLTGMDEKLFF	TGCGCCAGCAGCTTGCTGACAGGGATGGATGAAAAACTGTTTTTT
NA	TRBD2	TRBV7-3	TRBJ2-1	CASSPSGGGSYNEQFF	TGTGCCAGCAGCCCTAGCGGGGGGGGCTCCTACAATGAGCAGTTCTTC
NA	TRBD1	TRBV3-1/TRBV3-2	TRBJ2-7	CASSQVGKQGAEQYF	TGTGCCAGCAGCCAAGTGGGGAAACAGGGGGCAGAGCAGTACTTC
NA	TRBD2	TRBV28	TRBJ2-1	CASSSGTSGKYNEQFF	TGTGCCAGCAGTTCGGGGACTAGCGGGAAATACAATGAGCAGTTCTTC
NA	TRBD2	TRBV27	TRBJ2-1	CASSPGLAGGSNEQFF	TGTGCCAGCAGTCCCGGACTAGCGGGAGGGAGCAATGAGCAGTTCTTC
NA	NA	TRBV2	TRBJ1-5	CASSERKGRVFQPQHF	TGTGCCAGCAGTGAACGAAAGGGGCGCGTCTTCCAGCCCCAGCATTTT
NA	NA	TRBV18	TRBJ2-5	CASSEYQETQYF	TGTGCCAGCTCAGAGTACCAAGAGACCCAGTACTTC
NA	NA	TRBV24-1	TRBJ1-1	CATSDLLGREVQDTEAFF	TGTGCCACCAGTGATTTGCTAGGCAGGGAAGTGCAAGACACTGAAGCTTTCTTT
NA	TRBD1	TRBV7-3	TRBJ2-1	CASSQTRDRSYNEQFF	TGTGCCAGCAGTCAAACCCGGGACAGGTCCTACAATGAGCAGTTCTTC
once	NA	TRBV24-1	TRBJ2-1	CATSDYTAAASVNEQFF	TGTGCCACCAGTGACTATACAGCAGCGGCGTCGGTCAATGAGCAGTTCTTC
NA	NA	TRBV29-1	TRBJ1-1	CSGTEGEAFF	TGCAGCGGCACAGAGGGTGAAGCTTTCTTT
NA	NA	TRBV14	TRBJ2-2	CASSSRAPGELFF	TGTGCCAGCAGCTCCAGGGCACCCGGGGAGCTGTTTTTT
NA	NA	TRBV7-8	TRBJ2-6	CASSLPGGDRVSSGANVLTF	TGTGCCAGCAGCCTCCCCGGGGGGGACAGGGTTTCTTCCGGGGCCAACGTCCTGACTTTC